Presented here are 9 T cell receptor beta chains from one specimen sequenced in a study of cytomegalovirus exposure and HLA in healthy donors. PCR involved 60 Vbeta and 13 Jbeta primers. The protocol was immunoSEQ multiplex PCR, while the TCRdb copy is restricted to in-frame clones and leaves out a portion. Of 150,000 to 200,000 clones in the sample, approximately 79% are singletons; the top ten hold around 7%. Sequenced input: PBMCs. Every receptor here comes from a man between 40 and 49 years old in good health and CMV-seropositive.

The chain is built from TRBV27 and TRBJ1-5; D uncertain. Germline assignment: CDR1 MNHEY and CDR2 SMNVEV (reference sequence). This CDR3 has 13 amino acids. Trimming removed 6 bases at V and 0 bases at J, with 6 bases between. CDR3 nucleotide sequence: TGTGCCAGCAGCGCGTATAGCAATCAGCCCCAGCATTTT. As protein: CASSAYSNQPQHF.

J is TRBJ1-2 and V is TRBV9; D is unresolved. The germline V gene has CDR1 SGDLS and CDR2 YYNGEE. CDR3 length: 13 residues. Trimming shortened V by 4 bases and J by 3 bases, and 10 bases separated the two germline ends. The CDR3 nucleotides are TGTGCCAGCAGCAAGAGGGTAGACTATGGCTACACCTTC. This codes for CASSKRVDYGYTF.

This chain uses TRBV6-1 with TRBJ2-7; 10 nucleotides align to TRBD1. The CDR3 loop spans 13 amino acids. The V gene's germline CDR1 is MNHNS and CDR2 SASEGT. Trimming took 10 bases from V and 3 from J; bases not matched to a gene: 6. As DNA, the CDR3 is TGTGCCACCTTAGGACAGGGGGGCTACGAGCAGTACTTC. This gives the protein CATLGQGGYEQYF.

The V call is TRBV4-3, the J call TRBJ2-3; no clear D gene. The V and J ends lost 4 bases and 5 bases respectively, with 10 bases between them. The germline V gene encodes CDR1 LGHNA and CDR2 YSLEER. The length of the CDR3 is 13 residues. CDR3 DNA: TGCGCCAGCAGCCCCCGACTGAGAGATACGCAGTATTTT. Its protein product is CASSPRLRDTQYF.

The chain uses TRBV19 and TRBJ2-5; possibly TRBD2 for D (6 bases). CDR1 LNHDA and CDR2 SQIVND come from the germline V gene (reference sequence). V lost 1 base to trimming and J lost 4 bases, with 10 bases between them. This CDR3 has 14 residues. The CDR3 coding sequence is TGTGCCAGTAGTATAGCCGGGGGAGGAGAGACCCAGTACTTC. It yields the protein CASSIAGGGETQYF.

CDR3 nucleotides: TGTGCCAGCAGTCTTACAGGACAGGGTAATTCACCCCTCCACTTT. The encoded protein is CASSLTGQGNSPLHF. This chain connects TRBV7-9 to TRBJ1-6, with 8 bases fitting TRBD1. From germline, CDR1 is SEHNR and CDR2 FQNEAQ (reference sequence). J lost 6 bases, V lost 6 bases, and 7 bases had no gene match. This CDR3 has 15 residues.

The V and J genes are TRBV18 and TRBJ2-7; perhaps TRBD2 as D (5 bases). Germline V gene data show CDR1 as KGHSH and CDR2 as LQKENI. The V end lost 3 bases, the J end lost 2 bases, and 8 bases lay between the germline ends. This CDR3 has 13 amino acids. CDR3 sequence: CASSPPGTYEQYF. CDR3 sequence (DNA): TGTGCCAGCTCACCGCCCGGGACCTACGAGCAGTACTTC. The variable domain in full, completed from reference TRBV18 and TRBJ2-7, reads NAGVMQNPRHLVRRRGQEARLRCSPMKGHSHVYWYRQLPEEGLKFMVYLQKENIIDESGMPKERFSAEFPKEGPSILRIQQVVRGDSAAYFCASSPPGTYEQYFGPGTRLTVT.

There are a few counts of this clone. The chain links TRBV2 to TRBJ2-7, with a weak D call TRBD1 (5 bases). The CDR3 contains 12 residues. Trimming stripped 7 bases from V and 5 bases from J, with 12 bases between. Germline CDR1 SNHLY, CDR2 FYNNEI. Here the CDR3 reads CASIRQGDEQYF. CDR3 DNA: TGTGCCAGCATCCGGCAGGGTGACGAGCAGTACTTC.

The genes are TRBV5-4 and TRBJ2-2; D is undetermined. The CDR3 is made up of 15 amino acids. Germline CDR1 and CDR2: SGHNT and YYREEE (reference sequence). V lost 4 bases, J lost 3 bases, and 13 bases lay in between. The CDR3 protein is CASSKPDTYTGELFF. The CDR3 coding sequence is TGTGCCAGCAGCAAACCCGACACGTACACCGGGGAGCTGTTTTTT.